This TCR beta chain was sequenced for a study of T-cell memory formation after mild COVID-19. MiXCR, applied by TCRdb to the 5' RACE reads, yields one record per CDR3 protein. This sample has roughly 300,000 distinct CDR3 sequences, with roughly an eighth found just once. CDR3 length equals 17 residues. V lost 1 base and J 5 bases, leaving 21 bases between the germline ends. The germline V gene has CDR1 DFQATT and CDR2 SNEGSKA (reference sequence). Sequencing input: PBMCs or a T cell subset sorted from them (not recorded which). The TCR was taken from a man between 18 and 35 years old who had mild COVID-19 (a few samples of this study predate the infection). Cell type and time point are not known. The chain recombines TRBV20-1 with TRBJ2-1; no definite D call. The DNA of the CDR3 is TGCAGTGCTAGAGCCCCCCCTAGTCCGGAGTGGGACAATGAGCAGTTCTTC. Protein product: CSARAPPSPEWDNEQFF.